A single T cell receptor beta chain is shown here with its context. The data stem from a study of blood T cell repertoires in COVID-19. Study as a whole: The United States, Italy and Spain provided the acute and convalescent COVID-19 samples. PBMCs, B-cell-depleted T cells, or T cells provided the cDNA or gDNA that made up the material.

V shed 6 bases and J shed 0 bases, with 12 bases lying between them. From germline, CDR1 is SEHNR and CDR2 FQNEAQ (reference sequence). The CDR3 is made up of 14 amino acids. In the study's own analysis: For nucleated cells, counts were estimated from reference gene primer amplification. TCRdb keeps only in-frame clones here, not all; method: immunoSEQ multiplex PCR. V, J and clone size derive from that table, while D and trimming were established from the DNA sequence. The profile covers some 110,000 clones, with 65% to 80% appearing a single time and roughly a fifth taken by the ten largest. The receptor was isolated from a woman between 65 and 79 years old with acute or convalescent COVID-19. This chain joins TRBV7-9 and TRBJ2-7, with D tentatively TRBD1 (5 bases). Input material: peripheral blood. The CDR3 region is CASSSDMSSYEQYF. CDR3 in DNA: TGTGCCAGCAGTTCGGACATGAGCTCCTACGAGCAGTACTTC. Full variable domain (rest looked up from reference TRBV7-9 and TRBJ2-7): DTGVSQNPRHKITKRGQNVTFRCDPISEHNRLYWYRQTLGQGPEFLTYFQNEAQLEKSRLLSDRFSAERPKGSFSTLEIQRTEQGDSAMYLCASSSDMSSYEQYFGPGTRLTVT.